This T cell receptor (beta chain) was obtained from a study of cytomegalovirus exposure and HLA in healthy donors. Study-wide findings and caveats: The authors considered a cluster of highly shared sequence variants likely to be a sequencing artifact.

A note on this clone: Its antigen is not known.

60 Vbeta and 13 Jbeta primers were used in PCR. TCRdb keeps only in-frame clones here, not all; method: immunoSEQ multiplex PCR. Of under 150,000 clones in the sample, approximately 80% were seen once. This CDR3 has 15 residues. Germline V CDR1 and CDR2: MNHEY, SMNVEV (reference sequence). J was trimmed by 0 bases and V by 6 bases; bases with no gene match: 4. Sequenced: PBMCs. The genes are TRBV27 and TRBJ2-7, with 11 positions matching TRBD2. This sequence originates from a boy aged 2 to 10 in good health and CMV-seronegative. In nucleotides, the CDR3 is TGTGCCAGCAGCTTAGCGGGAGGGAGCTCCTACGAGCAGTACGTC. This gives the protein CASSLAGGSSYEQYV.